Listed below are T cell receptor beta chains from one sample, sequenced in a study of CD8 T cells in ankylosing spondylitis. Each CDR3 protein is one row after TCRdb ran MiXCR on the 5' RACE reads. This sample has 250,000 to 350,000 distinct CDR3 sequences; around 21% occur once, and the top ten carry about 3.5%. Sequenced sample: blood, either unsorted or a sorted T cell fraction (not recorded which). Receptors originate from a female donor with ankylosing spondylitis or in good health (not recorded which). CDR3s include the opening cysteine and the closing phenylalanine or tryptophan. Fields, in order: D gene, V gene, J gene, clone size, CDR3 protein, CDR3 DNA. D genes are given only for firm matches. Part of the rows lack a size; the others show once, few, many or a class for expanded clones.

D: TRBD1; V: TRBV29-1; J: TRBJ2-7; size: -; CDR3: CSVEGAGGWSYEQYF; DNA: TGCAGCGTTGAGGGGGCAGGGGGCTGGTCCTACGAGCAGTACTTC
D: -; V: TRBV7-2; J: TRBJ2-7; size: many; CDR3: CASSEGLESSQYF; DNA: TGTGCCAGCAGCGAGGGGTTGGAGTCGTCGCAGTACTTC
D: TRBD1; V: TRBV24-1; J: TRBJ2-2; size: many; CDR3: CATSVGTANTGELFF; DNA: TGTGCCACCAGTGTTGGGACAGCGAACACCGGGGAGCTGTTTTTT
D: -; V: TRBV6-1; J: TRBJ2-7; size: -; CDR3: CASIDRTGMDLYEQYF; DNA: TGTGCCAGCATAGATCGAACGGGGATGGATCTCTACGAGCAGTACTTC
D: TRBD2; V: TRBV2; J: TRBJ2-5; size: -; CDR3: CASTRTSGTKQETQYF; DNA: TGTGCCAGCACCCGGACTAGCGGGACCAAGCAAGAGACCCAGTACTTC
D: TRBD1; V: TRBV10-3; J: TRBJ2-7; size: many; CDR3: CAISGSGQGARIPYEQYF; DNA: TGTGCCATCAGTGGATCGGGACAGGGGGCGCGAATTCCCTACGAGCAGTACTTC
D: -; V: TRBV13; J: TRBJ2-5; size: -; CDR3: CASSSYSLAEIQETQYF; DNA: TGTGCCAGCAGCTCATACAGTTTAGCGGAAATACAAGAGACCCAGTACTTC
D: -; V: TRBV12-3/TRBV12-4; J: TRBJ1-3; size: few; CDR3: CASTDPRGVSGNTIYF; DNA: TGTGCCAGCACCGACCCTCGCGGCGTTTCTGGAAACACCATATATTTT
D: TRBD1; V: TRBV6-5; J: TRBJ2-7; size: few; CDR3: CASSYSMGQGSYEQYF; DNA: TGTGCCAGCAGTTACTCGATGGGACAGGGTAGCTACGAGCAGTACTTC
D: TRBD1; V: TRBV6-2/TRBV6-3; J: TRBJ2-2; size: many; CDR3: CASSKAGTGNTGELFF; DNA: TGTGCCAGCAGTAAGGCCGGGACAGGTAACACCGGGGAGCTGTTTTTT
D: TRBD2; V: TRBV6-5; J: TRBJ2-1; size: -; CDR3: CASSYPTGREGQSEQFF; DNA: TGTGCCAGCAGTTACCCGACAGGGCGGGAGGGCCAATCCGAGCAGTTCTTC
D: TRBD2; V: TRBV20-1; J: TRBJ2-5; size: few; CDR3: CSAQTSGRETQYF; DNA: TGCAGTGCTCAGACTAGCGGGAGAGAGACCCAGTACTTC
D: -; V: TRBV15; J: TRBJ2-5; size: few; CDR3: CATSRGHQETQYF; DNA: TGTGCCACCAGCAGAGGACACCAAGAGACCCAGTACTTC
D: -; V: TRBV12-3/TRBV12-4; J: TRBJ1-5; size: many; CDR3: CASSLSGPLNQPQHF; DNA: TGTGCCAGCAGTTTGAGCGGGCCCTTGAATCAGCCCCAGCATTTT
D: -; V: TRBV29-1; J: TRBJ1-5; size: many; CDR3: CSVWQGDNQPQHF; DNA: TGCAGCGTTTGGCAGGGAGACAATCAGCCCCAGCATTTT
D: -; V: TRBV11-2; J: TRBJ2-7; size: few; CDR3: CASSLGRDFSYEQYF; DNA: TGTGCCAGCAGCTTAGGCCGGGACTTCTCCTACGAGCAGTACTTC